The text below deals with one TCR beta chain. The sample belongs to a study of blood T cell repertoires in COVID-19. Study at large: There were acute and convalescent COVID-19 samples, and they came from the United States, Italy and Spain.

Sequencing used immunoSEQ multiplex PCR; TCRdb keeps in-frame clones, though not all of them. The sample includes roughly 170,000 clones, 74% of them seen just once. V lost 4 bases, J lost 7 bases, and 10 bases stayed unmatched. Germline lookup yields CDR1 LGHNA and CDR2 YNFKEQ. This CDR3 is built from 15 residues. The TCR sequence derives from a woman of 80 years or more with acute or convalescent COVID-19. The V gene is TRBV4-2, the J gene TRBJ2-1, with 7 bases identical to TRBD2. Sequenced sample: peripheral blood. This chain's CDR3 is CASSLGAGVGNEQFF. CDR3 DNA: TGTGCCAGCAGCCTCGGTGCGGGAGTGGGGAATGAGCAGTTCTTC.